The source of this T cell receptor (beta chain) is a study of blood T cell repertoires in COVID-19. In the study overall: COVID-19 samples, acute and convalescent, were from the United States, Italy and Spain. From T cells, B-cell-depleted T cells, or PBMCs came the material, which was cDNA or gDNA.

In the authors' workflow: Cell counts per sample came from amplifying reference gene primers. The data were produced by immunoSEQ multiplex PCR, yet TCRdb's version contains in-frame clones alone and is incomplete. The DNA was the basis for D and trimming; V, J and clone size are from that table. The repertoire consists of tens of thousands of clones, with around 80% occurring once and the leading ten covering 30% to 40%. V lost 9 bases to trimming and J lost 0 bases; unmatched junction nucleotides: 5. This CDR3 has 13 residues. The rearrangement uses TRBV23-1 and TRBJ2-7, with TRBD1 identical over 7 bases. TRBV23-1 belongs to the ORF category, with a function that is uncertain. The sequence derives from a human donor in a cohort sampled during active COVID-19. The material sequenced was peripheral blood. CDR3 sequence: CARGTVNSYEQYF. CDR3 nucleotides: TGCGCCAGGGGGACAGTCAACTCCTACGAGCAGTACTTC.